The 27 T cell receptor beta chains below were found in one sample sequenced in a study of T cell changes during pregnancy in multiple sclerosis (dated by TCRdb to about 2019). Library preparation used the immunoSEQ multiplex PCR assay. The clones in this table, taken by TCRdb from immuneACCESS, are in-frame only. Not every clone is retained; where verified, under half of the shortfall comes from an unresolved V gene, and the cause of the rest is unknown. The sample includes about 45,000 clones, with approximately 90% observed a single time. Of the sample, approximately 2.6% is held by the ten largest clones. The sequencing here drew on CD8+ T cells from peripheral blood mononuclear cells, taken in the second trimester of pregnancy. Source of these receptors: a female donor with multiple sclerosis, enrolled in a pregnancy study.

The chain is built from TRBV6-4 and TRBJ1-2, with 9 positions matching TRBD1. The CDR3 is 15 residues long. The trim removed 2 bases at V and 7 bases at J, leaving 8 bases unmatched. CDR1 and CDR2 (germline): MRHNA, SNTAGT. The CDR3 sequence: CASSDGTGKFSGYTF. CDR3 DNA sequence: TGTGCCAGCAGTGACGGGACAGGGAAGTTCAGTGGCTACACCTTC.

J is TRBJ1-5 and V is TRBV6-1; D gene ambiguous. CDR1 is MNHNS and CDR2 is SASEGT in the germline V gene. The CDR3 loop spans 14 amino acids. In DNA, the CDR3 is TGTTCCTCCCACTTCCGGGATCCCAATCAGCCCCAGCATTTT. This sequence encodes CSSHFRDPNQPQHF.

The chain employs TRBV4-1 and TRBJ2-7, with TRBD1 as a possible D gene (6 bases). The CDR3 totals 15 residues. V was cut by 1 base and J by 0 bases, with 10 bases left in between. In germline, CDR1 is MGHRA, CDR2 YSYEKL. The CDR3 DNA is TGCGCCAGCAGCCAAGTTACAGGGCTCTCCTACGAGCAGTACTTC. Its protein product is CASSQVTGLSYEQYF.

The J gene is TRBJ2-7, the V gene TRBV4-1; D is undetermined. V lost 0 bases to trimming and J lost 3 bases, with 6 bases between them. Germline V gene lookup returns CDR1 MGHRA and CDR2 YSYEKL. This CDR3 spans 13 amino acids. CDR3 sequence reads: CASSQEADYEQYF. Here the CDR3 DNA reads TGCGCCAGCAGCCAAGAGGCGGACTACGAGCAGTACTTC.

This chain links TRBV6-4 with TRBJ2-1; TRBD2 aligns across 8 bases. Germline values: CDR1 MRHNA, CDR2 SNTAGT. Germline trimming cut 4 bases from V and 7 bases from J; bases unmatched to any gene: 6. This CDR3 is built from 14 residues. The CDR3 DNA reads as TGTGCCAGCAGTGCCGGGGGGGTTTCAAATGAGCAGTTCTTC. The encoded protein is CASSAGGVSNEQFF.

CDR3: CASSMGGDNYGYTF. CDR3 nucleotide sequence: TGTGCCAGTAGTATGGGAGGTGATAACTATGGCTACACCTTC. The chain has TRBV19 and TRBJ1-2; D call uncertain. The V end was cut by 3 bases, the J end by 1 base, with 9 bases between. Germline V CDR1 and CDR2: LNHDA, SQIVND (reference sequence). This CDR3 region has 14 residues. The full variable domain, its missing parts supplied by reference TRBV19 and TRBJ1-2, is DGGITQSPKYLFRKEGQNVTLSCEQNLNHDAMYWYRQDPGQGLRLIYYSQIVNDFQKGDIAEGYSVSREKKESFPLTVTSAQKNPTAFYLCASSMGGDNYGYTFGSGTRLTVV.

The J gene is TRBJ1-1, the V gene TRBV4-1; D perhaps matches TRBD1 (6 bases). Trimming removed 1 base at V and 0 bases at J, with 12 bases between. This CDR3 spans 16 amino acids. Germline assignment: CDR1 MGHRA and CDR2 YSYEKL. The CDR3 sequence: CASSQVVGAVNTEAFF. In DNA, the CDR3 is TGCGCCAGCAGCCAAGTTGTGGGGGCGGTGAACACTGAAGCTTTCTTT.

This rearrangement joins TRBV11-2 to TRBJ2-3; D gene uncertain. V dropped 5 bases and J dropped 5 bases, with 14 bases sitting between them. The CDR3 sequence is 14 residues long. Germline V gene lookup returns CDR1 SGHAT and CDR2 FQNNGV. The chain's CDR3 is CASSPVLAGDTQYF. CDR3 in DNA: TGTGCCAGCAGCCCCGTTCTTGCAGGAGATACGCAGTATTTT.

The chain employs TRBV10-3 and TRBJ2-2, with D possibly matching TRBD2 (7 bases). The CDR3 loop spans 16 amino acids. Trimming took off 6 bases at V and 2 bases at J, with 16 bases between the two ends. Germline V lookup: CDR1 ENHRY, CDR2 SYGVKD. The CDR3 DNA is TGTGCCATCAGCCCCACGGGGGGCCCAAACACCGGGGAGCTGTTTTTT. It translates to CAISPTGGPNTGELFF.

J is TRBJ2-5 and V is TRBV7-2; 9 bases map to TRBD1. The J call may be incorrect, as the DNA end agrees better with TRBJ2-7. Germline V gene lookup returns CDR1 SGHTA and CDR2 FQGNSA. This CDR3 comprises 15 residues. The CDR3 DNA reads as TGTGCCAGCAGCCGATCCGGGACAGGGTTGGGCGAGCAGTACTTC. The encoded protein is CASSRSGTGLGEQYF.

The table lists this clone with a count of one. J is TRBJ2-7 and V is TRBV4-3; 8 bases fit TRBD2. Germline V gene lookup returns CDR1 LGHNA and CDR2 YSLEER. The CDR3 runs 15 residues. V shed 5 bases and J 1 base; nucleotides not matched to a gene: 7. The CDR3 spells CASSTASGLSYEQYF. For the CDR3, the DNA is TGCGCCAGCAGCACGGCTAGCGGGTTGTCCTACGAGCAGTACTTC.

This sequence joins TRBV4-3 and TRBJ2-1; 14 nucleotides agree with TRBD2. Germline V gives CDR1 LGHNA, CDR2 YSLEER. V shed 2 bases, J shed 9 bases, and the junction held 9 bases outside the gene matches. The CDR3 contains 17 residues. Here the CDR3 DNA reads TGCGCCAGCAGCCAAAGACTAGCGGGGGGGCCGGGCGGTGAGCAGTTCTTC. It translates to CASSQRLAGGPGGEQFF.

This chain links TRBV9 with TRBJ2-2; 10 bases line up with TRBD2. Germline V gene lookup returns CDR1 SGDLS and CDR2 YYNGEE. This CDR3 is built from 17 residues. J gave up 3 bases and V 1 base, and 6 bases lay outside the gene matches. Written as DNA, the CDR3 is TGTGCCAGCAGCGTACCAGCGGGGGGGCCCGACACCGGGGAGCTGTTTTTT. It encodes CASSVPAGGPDTGELFF. Drawing the rest from reference TRBV9 and TRBJ2-2, the complete variable domain is DSGVTQTPKHLITATGQRVTLRCSPRSGDLSVYWYQQSLDQGLQFLIQYYNGEERAKGNILERFSAQQFPDLHSELNLSSLELGDSALYFCASSVPAGGPDTGELFFGEGSRLTVL.

The gene calls are TRBV9 and TRBJ2-7; D might be TRBD1 (6 bases). Germline lookup yields CDR1 SGDLS and CDR2 YYNGEE. This CDR3 region has 12 residues. V was trimmed by 7 bases and J by 6 bases, leaving 14 bases between them. In nucleotides, the CDR3 is TGTGCCAGCGGGGCACAGGGCTCCGAGCAGTACTTC. It specifies CASGAQGSEQYF.

V gene TRBV7-2 combines with J gene TRBJ2-5; D is unresolved. With 5 bases removed from V and 5 bases from J, the gap between germline ends came to 9 bases. Germline CDR1 is SGHTA and CDR2 is FQGNSA. The CDR3 totals 12 residues. CDR3 bases: TGTGCCAGCAGCAAGCCCGCGGAGACCCAGTACTTC. This codes for CASSKPAETQYF.

V gene TRBV7-3 combines with J gene TRBJ2-7; D gene uncertain. The CDR3 runs 14 residues. Trimming cost V 1 base and J 4 bases, with 11 bases left between them. Germline CDR1 is SGHTA and CDR2 is FQGTGA. In nucleotides, the CDR3 is TGTGCCAGCAGCTTAATTCCAGGTGATTACGAGCAGTACTTC. It codes for CASSLIPGDYEQYF.

V usage is TRBV12-5 and J usage is TRBJ1-1, with D perhaps TRBD1 (5 bases). The CDR3 spans 14 residues. Trimming pared 7 bases from V and 2 bases from J, leaving 14 bases between. Germline CDR1 LGHNT, CDR2 FRNRAP. The CDR3 DNA follows: TGTGCTAGTGAGGCCGGGGGGGTCAACACTGAAGCTTTCTTT. It specifies CASEAGGVNTEAFF.

The gene calls are TRBV2 and TRBJ2-3; 7 bases map to TRBD1. This CDR3 has 16 amino acids. Trimming cost V 7 bases and J 2 bases; bases outside gene matches: 12. The germline V gene encodes CDR1 SNHLY and CDR2 FYNNEI. The CDR3 loop is CASTTQGQTLTDTQYF. The CDR3 DNA sequence: TGTGCCAGCACAACCCAGGGACAGACCCTCACAGATACGCAGTATTTT.

V and J are TRBV7-6 and TRBJ2-3; 8 nucleotides agree with TRBD2. This CDR3 has 15 amino acids. V lost 5 bases and J lost 1; bases outside the gene matches: 5. Per the germline V gene, CDR1 is SGHVS and CDR2 is FNYEAQ. CDR3 residues: CASSQLSGGTDTQYF. Written as DNA, the CDR3 is TGTGCCAGCAGCCAACTTAGCGGGGGCACAGATACGCAGTATTTT.

The chain recombines TRBV6-4 with TRBJ1-5, with TRBD1 matching 10 bases. With 5 bases clipped from V and 4 bases from J, the junction kept 5 bases outside the gene matches. CDR3 size: 15 residues. Looked up from germline, CDR1 is MRHNA and CDR2 is SNTAGT. This CDR3 reads CASSNPGQGNQPQHF. CDR3 in DNA: TGTGCCAGCAGTAACCCGGGACAGGGGAATCAGCCCCAGCATTTT.

The chain couples TRBV6-5 to TRBJ1-4; 7 nucleotides match TRBD1. Germline CDR1 reads MNHEY; CDR2 reads SVGAGI. This CDR3 contains 16 residues. V lost 4 bases and J lost 5; bases outside the gene matches: 10. The CDR3 loop reads CASSFGRQGWNEKLFF. The CDR3 coding sequence is TGTGCCAGCAGTTTCGGTCGACAGGGATGGAATGAAAAACTGTTTTTT.

This chain connects TRBV6-1 to TRBJ2-7; 9 bases match TRBD2. V lost 4 bases and J lost 0; bases outside the gene matches: 1. The CDR3 extends over 14 amino acids. The germline gives CDR1 MNHNS, CDR2 SASEGT. The CDR3, as DNA: TGTGCCAGCAGTGCGACTAGCGGCTCCTACGAGCAGTACTTC. Its translation: CASSATSGSYEQYF.

The chain combines TRBV5-5 with TRBJ1-2, with D unclear. The CDR3 loop spans 15 amino acids. Germline V gene sequence: CDR1 SGHKS, CDR2 YYEKEE (reference sequence). V was clipped by 7 bases and J by 6 bases, with 22 bases between them. CDR3: CASSPPGIPGNGYTF. Here the CDR3 DNA reads TGTGCCAGCTCCCCCCCCGGGATCCCGGGGAATGGCTACACCTTC.

The chain is built from TRBV4-3 and TRBJ2-2; no clear D. V gave up 0 bases and J gave up 3 bases, with 5 bases separating them. Germline assignment: CDR1 LGHNA and CDR2 YSLEER. The CDR3 spans 14 residues. CDR3 protein: CASSQDSDTGELFF. The CDR3 nucleotides read TGCGCCAGCAGCCAAGATTCCGACACCGGGGAGCTGTTTTTT.

The chain has TRBV29-1 and TRBJ1-1; D remains ambiguous. The V end lost 3 bases, the J end lost 0 bases, and 5 bases lay between the germline ends. This CDR3 has 12 amino acids. The V gene's germline CDR1 is SQVTM and CDR2 ANQGSEA. This CDR3 reads CSVERMNTEAFF. The CDR3 bases are TGCAGCGTTGAGCGTATGAACACTGAAGCTTTCTTT.

The chain carries TRBV6-6 and TRBJ2-7; 11 bases are shared with TRBD2. CDR1 is MNHNY, CDR2 SVGAGI, per germline (reference sequence). V gave up 6 bases and J gave up 7 bases; unmatched junction bases: 11. The length of the CDR3 is 15 residues. In nucleotides, the CDR3 is TGTGCCAGCAGCCCAGGGATAGCGGGGGGGCTAGAGCAGTACTTC. Amino acid sequence: CASSPGIAGGLEQYF.

This clone was detected a few times. The chain joins TRBV19 to TRBJ1-5; the match to TRBD1 covers 7 bases. CDR1 is LNHDA, CDR2 SQIVND, per germline (reference sequence). Trimming removed 1 base from V and 5 bases from J; junction bases left unmatched: 5. The CDR3 runs 15 residues. CDR3 bases: TGTGCCAGTAGTATAGGGGAACAGGGGCATCAGCCCCAGCATTTT. Protein product: CASSIGEQGHQPQHF.